This is a list of T cell receptor beta chains from one sample in a study of PD-1 blockade in classical Hodgkin lymphoma. The table came from immunoSEQ multiplex PCR; TCRdb's copy has only in-frame clones and leaves some out. The sample shows roughly 32,000 clones, roughly nine tenths of them seen only once. Sequenced material: CD4+ T cells from blood, taken before the fourth cycle of nivolumab. The receptors stem from a human donor with classical Hodgkin lymphoma. Both conserved end residues are part of each CDR3. The D gene is left open where the match is weak. Clone size is shown for a subset of rows, as once, few, many or a class of expanded clone.

abundance	d_gene	v_gene	len	j_gene	CDR3aa	CDR3nt
NA	TRBD1	TRBV27	15	TRBJ1-1	CASSLSGPRDREAFF	TGTGCCAGCAGTTTATCGGGTCCCCGGGACAGGGAAGCTTTCTTT
NA	TRBD2	TRBV29-1	15	TRBJ2-2	CSVEGLAVNTGELFF	TGCAGCGTGGAGGGGCTAGCGGTGAACACCGGGGAGCTGTTTTTT
NA	NA	TRBV28	14	TRBJ1-1	CASSLPWLNTEAFF	TGTGCCAGCAGTTTGCCGTGGTTGAACACTGAAGCTTTCTTT
NA	TRBD2	TRBV5-4	15	TRBJ2-7	CASSLGLAGAYEQYF	TGTGCCAGCAGCTTGGGACTAGCGGGTGCCTACGAGCAGTACTTC
NA	NA	TRBV11-3	12	TRBJ1-5	CASSQRGQPQHF	TGTGCCAGCAGCCAACGCGGTCAGCCCCAGCATTTT
NA	NA	TRBV9	14	TRBJ1-1	CASSVNPANTEAFF	TGTGCCAGCAGCGTGAACCCAGCGAACACTGAAGCTTTCTTT
NA	NA	TRBV11-2	13	TRBJ1-1	CASSFVSLTEAFF	TGTGCCAGCAGCTTTGTTAGTCTGACTGAAGCTTTCTTT
few	NA	TRBV7-2	15	TRBJ2-7	CASSSPGGLGGEQYF	TGTGCCAGCAGCTCCCCAGGGGGTCTGGGGGGCGAGCAGTACTTC
NA	NA	TRBV5-6	14	TRBJ2-6	CASSQTGGADVLTF	TGTGCCAGCAGCCAAACAGGGGGGGCAGACGTCCTGACTTTC
NA	NA	TRBV6-5	14	TRBJ2-5	CASSPPGASETQYF	TGTGCCAGCAGCCCCCCCGGAGCCAGTGAGACCCAGTACTTC
few	NA	TRBV2	13	TRBJ1-1	CASGRTAATEAFF	TGTGCCAGCGGTAGAACAGCGGCAACTGAAGCTTTCTTT
NA	TRBD1	TRBV28	15	TRBJ1-5	CASSLGTGGGQPQHF	TGTGCCAGCAGTTTAGGGACAGGGGGCGGGCAGCCCCAGCATTTT
NA	NA	TRBV27	15	TRBJ2-3	CASSSWQGITDTQYF	TGTGCCAGCAGTTCATGGCAGGGAATCACAGATACGCAGTATTTT
NA	NA	TRBV6-6	12	TRBJ2-5	CASSYPLETQYF	TGTGCCAGCAGTTACCCCCTCGAGACCCAGTACTTC
NA	TRBD2	TRBV4-2	19	TRBJ2-7	CASSQDPSLGGRFSYEQYF	TGTGCCAGCAGCCAAGATCCGTCGTTGGGCGGGAGATTTTCCTACGAGCAGTACTTC
NA	TRBD2	TRBV30	22	TRBJ2-1	CAWSAHPVGLAGEGESYNEQFF	TGTGCCTGGAGCGCCCACCCCGTCGGACTAGCGGGAGAGGGGGAGTCCTACAATGAGCAGTTCTTC
NA	TRBD1	TRBV10-3	13	TRBJ1-4	CAIRGQGAEKLFF	TGTGCCATCAGGGGACAGGGGGCCGAAAAACTGTTTTTT
NA	NA	TRBV5-4	14	TRBJ1-1	CASSAGTSNTEAFF	TGTGCCAGCAGCGCGGGGACCTCGAACACTGAAGCTTTCTTT
NA	TRBD2	TRBV4-1	18	TRBJ2-7	CASSQTILGLAGVHEQYF	TGCGCCAGCAGCCAAACCATTCTCGGACTAGCGGGAGTCCACGAGCAGTACTTC
NA	TRBD2	TRBV9	17	TRBJ2-1	CASSVGGPMGGYNEQFF	TGTGCCAGCAGCGTGGGAGGGCCTATGGGGGGCTACAATGAGCAGTTCTTC
NA	TRBD2	TRBV27	14	TRBJ2-3	CASRKRGFTDTQYF	TGTGCCAGCAGAAAGCGGGGATTCACAGATACGCAGTATTTT
once	TRBD1	TRBV28	14	TRBJ1-5	CASSSTDRAQPQHF	TGTGCCAGCAGTTCAACGGACAGGGCCCAGCCCCAGCATTTT
NA	NA	TRBV30	11	TRBJ1-2	CAWGGNYGYTF	TGTGCCTGGGGGGGTAACTATGGCTACACCTTC
NA	TRBD1	TRBV18	17	TRBJ1-3	CASSPLPGTGGGNTIYF	TGTGCCAGCTCACCCCTTCCCGGGACAGGGGGAGGAAACACCATATATTTT
NA	TRBD2	TRBV28	13	TRBJ2-5	CASTTLAKETQYF	TGTGCCAGCACAACACTAGCGAAAGAGACCCAGTACTTC
few	NA	TRBV6-5	14	TRBJ1-5	CASSSGVGNQPQHF	TGTGCCAGCAGTTCAGGGGTGGGCAATCAGCCCCAGCATTTT
NA	TRBD1	TRBV6-5	15	TRBJ1-3	CASRRDRVSGNTIYF	TGTGCCAGCAGGAGGGACAGGGTCTCTGGAAACACCATATATTTT
NA	NA	TRBV13	14	TRBJ1-4	CASSLSRGNEKLFF	TGTGCCAGCAGCTTAAGTAGGGGGAATGAAAAACTGTTTTTT
NA	TRBD1	TRBV19	17	TRBJ1-5	CASSIELAGQGYQPQHF	TGTGCCAGTAGTATAGAGTTAGCGGGACAGGGTTATCAGCCCCAGCATTTT
once	TRBD2	TRBV5-1	15	TRBJ2-7	CASSLVGGRDYEQYF	TGCGCCAGCAGCTTGGTTGGCGGGAGAGACTACGAGCAGTACTTC
NA	NA	TRBV5-1	16	TRBJ2-2	CASSRAGNANTGELFF	TGCGCCAGCAGCAGGGCTGGTAACGCGAACACCGGGGAGCTGTTTTTT